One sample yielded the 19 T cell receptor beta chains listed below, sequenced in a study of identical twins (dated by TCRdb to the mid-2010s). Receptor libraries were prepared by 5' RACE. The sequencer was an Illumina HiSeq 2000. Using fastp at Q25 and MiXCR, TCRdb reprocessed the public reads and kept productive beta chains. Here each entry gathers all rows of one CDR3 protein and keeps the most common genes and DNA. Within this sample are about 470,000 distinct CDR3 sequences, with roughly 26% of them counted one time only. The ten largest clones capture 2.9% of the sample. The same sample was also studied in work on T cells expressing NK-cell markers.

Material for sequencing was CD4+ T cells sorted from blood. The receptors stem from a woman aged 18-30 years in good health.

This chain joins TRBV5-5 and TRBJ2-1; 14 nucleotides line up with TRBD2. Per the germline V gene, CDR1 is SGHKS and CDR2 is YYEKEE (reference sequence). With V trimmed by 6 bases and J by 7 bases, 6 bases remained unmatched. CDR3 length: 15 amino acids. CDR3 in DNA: TGTGCCAGCACCCGACTAGCGGGAGGGCAGAATGAGCAGTTCTTC. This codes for CASTRLAGGQNEQFF. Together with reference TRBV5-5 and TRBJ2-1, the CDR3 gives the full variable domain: DAGVTQSPTHLIKTRGQQVTLRCSPISGHKSVSWYQQVLGQGPQFIFQYYEKEERGRGNFPDRFSARQFPNYSSELNVNALLLGDSALYLCASTRLAGGQNEQFFGPGTRLTVL.

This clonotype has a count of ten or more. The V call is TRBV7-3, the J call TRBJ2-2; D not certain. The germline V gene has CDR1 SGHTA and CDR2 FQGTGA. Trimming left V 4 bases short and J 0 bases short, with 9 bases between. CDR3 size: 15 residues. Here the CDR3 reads CASSSGSTNTGELFF. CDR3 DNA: TGTGCCAGCAGCTCCGGATCAACGAACACCGGGGAGCTGTTTTTT.

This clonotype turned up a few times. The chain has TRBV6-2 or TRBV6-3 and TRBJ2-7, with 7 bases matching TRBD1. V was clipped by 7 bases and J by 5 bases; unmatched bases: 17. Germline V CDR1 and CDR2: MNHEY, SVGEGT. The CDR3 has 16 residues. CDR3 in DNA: TGTGCCAGCACTCATTGGCCCTTGAGGGGGCCCCACGAGCAGTACTTC. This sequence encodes CASTHWPLRGPHEQYF.

CDR3 loop: CASSPRRVGNTIYF. DNA of the CDR3: TGTGCCAGCTCACCACGAAGGGTTGGAAACACCATATATTTT. V and J are TRBV18 and TRBJ1-3; D unclear. Looked up from germline, CDR1 is KGHSH and CDR2 is LQKENI. The CDR3 covers 14 residues. V gave up 1 base and J gave up 3 bases, with 7 bases separating them.

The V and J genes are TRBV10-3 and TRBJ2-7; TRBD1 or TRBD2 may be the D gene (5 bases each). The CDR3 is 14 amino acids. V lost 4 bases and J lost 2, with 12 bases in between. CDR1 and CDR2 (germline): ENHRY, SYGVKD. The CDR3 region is CAISGGRPPYEQYF. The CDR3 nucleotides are TGTGCCATCAGTGGGGGGAGACCCCCCTACGAGCAGTACTTC.

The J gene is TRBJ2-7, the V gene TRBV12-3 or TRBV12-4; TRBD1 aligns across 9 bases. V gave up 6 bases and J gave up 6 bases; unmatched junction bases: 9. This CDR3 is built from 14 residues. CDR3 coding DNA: TGTGCCAGCAGACAGACAGGGGGGAAGGGCGAGCAGTACTTC. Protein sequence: CASRQTGGKGEQYF.

For the CDR3, the DNA is TGTGCCACCAGCAGGGACCACAACCGGAATGGCTACACCTTC. Translating gives CATSRDHNRNGYTF. This chain uses TRBV15 with TRBJ1-2, with no clear D. The ends were cut back, 3 bases at V and 6 bases at J, with 14 bases in the middle. CDR1 is LNHNV and CDR2 is YYDKDF in the germline V gene (reference sequence). The CDR3 contains 14 residues.

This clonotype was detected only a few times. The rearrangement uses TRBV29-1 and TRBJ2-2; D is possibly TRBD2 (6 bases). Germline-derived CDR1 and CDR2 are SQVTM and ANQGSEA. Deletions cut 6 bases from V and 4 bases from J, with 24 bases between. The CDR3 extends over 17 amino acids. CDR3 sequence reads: CSVRTRDSQDFTGELFF. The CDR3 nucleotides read TGCAGCGTCCGTACCCGGGACTCTCAAGACTTCACCGGGGAGCTGTTTTTT.

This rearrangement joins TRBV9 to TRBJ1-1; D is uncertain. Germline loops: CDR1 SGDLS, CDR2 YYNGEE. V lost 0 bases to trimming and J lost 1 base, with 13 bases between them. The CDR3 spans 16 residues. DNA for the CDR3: TGTGCCAGCAGCGTAGTGGGTCCGGGTAGGAACACTGAAGCTTTCTTT. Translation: CASSVVGPGRNTEAFF.

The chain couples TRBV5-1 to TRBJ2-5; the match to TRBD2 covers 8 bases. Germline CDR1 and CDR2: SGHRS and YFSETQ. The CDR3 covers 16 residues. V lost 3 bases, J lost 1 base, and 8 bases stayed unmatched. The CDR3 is CASSYQSGGVQETQYF. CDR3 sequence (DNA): TGCGCCAGCAGCTACCAAAGCGGGGGAGTCCAAGAGACCCAGTACTTC.

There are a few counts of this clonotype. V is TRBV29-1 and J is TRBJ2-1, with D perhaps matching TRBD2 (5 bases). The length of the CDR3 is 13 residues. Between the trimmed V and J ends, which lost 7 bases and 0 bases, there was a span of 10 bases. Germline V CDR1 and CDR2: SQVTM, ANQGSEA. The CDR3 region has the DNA TGCAGCGATAGGGAGAGCTCCTACAATGAGCAGTTCTTC. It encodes CSDRESSYNEQFF.

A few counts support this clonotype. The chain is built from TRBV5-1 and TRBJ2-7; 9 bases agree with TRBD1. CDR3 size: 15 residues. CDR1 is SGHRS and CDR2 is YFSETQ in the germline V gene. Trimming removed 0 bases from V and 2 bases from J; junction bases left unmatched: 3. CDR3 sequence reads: CASSLGDRGTYEQYF. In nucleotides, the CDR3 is TGCGCCAGCAGCTTGGGTGACAGGGGGACCTACGAGCAGTACTTC.

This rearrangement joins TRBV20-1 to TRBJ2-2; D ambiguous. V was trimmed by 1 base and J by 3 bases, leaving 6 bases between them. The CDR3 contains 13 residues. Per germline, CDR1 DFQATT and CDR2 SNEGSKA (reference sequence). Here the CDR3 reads CSARGLYTGELFF. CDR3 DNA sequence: TGCAGTGCTAGAGGGCTCTACACCGGGGAGCTGTTTTTT.

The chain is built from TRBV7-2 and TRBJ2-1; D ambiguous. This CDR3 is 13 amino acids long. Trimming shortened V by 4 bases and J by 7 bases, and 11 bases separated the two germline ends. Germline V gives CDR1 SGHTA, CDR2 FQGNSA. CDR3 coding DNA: TGTGCCAGCAGCTCCGGCCCAGCAAATGAGCAGTTCTTC. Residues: CASSSGPANEQFF.

For the CDR3, the DNA is TGCAGCGTTGGGGCCAGCGGCCGCTACGAGCAGTACTTC. Its translation is CSVGASGRYEQYF. The genes are TRBV29-1 and TRBJ2-7; TRBD2 might be the D (5 bases). V lost 4 bases to trimming and J lost 3 bases, with 13 bases between them. The CDR3 runs to 13 residues. CDR1 and CDR2 (germline): SQVTM, ANQGSEA.

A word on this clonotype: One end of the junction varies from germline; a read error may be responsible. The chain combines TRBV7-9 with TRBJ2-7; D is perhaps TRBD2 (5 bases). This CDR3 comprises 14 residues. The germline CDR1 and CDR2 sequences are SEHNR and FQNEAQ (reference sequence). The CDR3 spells CASSLSSSSHEQYF. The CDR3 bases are TGTGCCAGCAGCTTATCTTCTAGCTCCCACGAGCAGTACTTC.

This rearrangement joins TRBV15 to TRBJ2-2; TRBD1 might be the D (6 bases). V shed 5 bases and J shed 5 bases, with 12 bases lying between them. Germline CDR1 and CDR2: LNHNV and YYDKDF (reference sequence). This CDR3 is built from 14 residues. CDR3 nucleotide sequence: TGTGCCACCAGCGAGAGGGGGAGAACCGGGGAGCTGTTTTTT. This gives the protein CATSERGRTGELFF.

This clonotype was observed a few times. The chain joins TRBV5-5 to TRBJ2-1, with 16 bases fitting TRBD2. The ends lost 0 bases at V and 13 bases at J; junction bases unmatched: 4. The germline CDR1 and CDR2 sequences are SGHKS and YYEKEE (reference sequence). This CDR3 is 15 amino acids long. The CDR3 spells CASSLGGTSGGAQFF. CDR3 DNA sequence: TGTGCCAGCAGCTTGGGTGGGACTAGCGGGGGGGCTCAGTTCTTC. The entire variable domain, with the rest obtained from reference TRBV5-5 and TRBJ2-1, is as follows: DAGVTQSPTHLIKTRGQQVTLRCSPISGHKSVSWYQQVLGQGPQFIFQYYEKEERGRGNFPDRFSARQFPNYSSELNVNALLLGDSALYLCASSLGGTSGGAQFFGPGTRLTVL.

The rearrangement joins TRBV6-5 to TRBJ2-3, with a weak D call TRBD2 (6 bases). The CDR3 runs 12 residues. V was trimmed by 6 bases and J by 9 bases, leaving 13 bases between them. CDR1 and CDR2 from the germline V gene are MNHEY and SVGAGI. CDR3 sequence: CASRATSNTQYF. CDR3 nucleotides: TGTGCCAGCAGGGCGACTAGTAACACGCAGTATTTT.